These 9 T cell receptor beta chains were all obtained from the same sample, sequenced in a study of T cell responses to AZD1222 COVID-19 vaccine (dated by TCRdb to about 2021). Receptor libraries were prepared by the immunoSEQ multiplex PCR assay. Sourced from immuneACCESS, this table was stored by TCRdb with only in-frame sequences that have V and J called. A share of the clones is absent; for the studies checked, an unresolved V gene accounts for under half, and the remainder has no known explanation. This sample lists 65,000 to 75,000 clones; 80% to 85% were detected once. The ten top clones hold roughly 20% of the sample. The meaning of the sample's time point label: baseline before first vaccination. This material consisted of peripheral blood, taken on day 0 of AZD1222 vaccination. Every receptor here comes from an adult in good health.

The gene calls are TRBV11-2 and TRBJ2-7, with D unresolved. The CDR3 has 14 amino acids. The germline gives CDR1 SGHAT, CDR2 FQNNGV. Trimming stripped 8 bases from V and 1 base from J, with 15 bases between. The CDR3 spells CASAMPGSSYEQYF. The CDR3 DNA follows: TGTGCCAGCGCTATGCCCGGCAGTTCCTACGAGCAGTACTTC.

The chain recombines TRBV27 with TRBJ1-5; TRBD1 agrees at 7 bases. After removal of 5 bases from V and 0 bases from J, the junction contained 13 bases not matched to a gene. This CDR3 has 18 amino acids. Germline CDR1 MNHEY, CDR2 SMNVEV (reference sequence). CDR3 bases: TGTGCCAGCAGTGAAAGCAGGGGGTCTTACTATAGCAATCAGCCCCAGCATTTT. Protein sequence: CASSESRGSYYSNQPQHF.

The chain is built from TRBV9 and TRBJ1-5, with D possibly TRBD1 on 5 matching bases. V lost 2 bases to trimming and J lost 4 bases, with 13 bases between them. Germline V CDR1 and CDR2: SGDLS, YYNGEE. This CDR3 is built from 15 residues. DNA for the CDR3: TGTGCCAGCAGCGTTCAGGGATTAGGGAATCAGCCCCAGCATTTT. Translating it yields CASSVQGLGNQPQHF.

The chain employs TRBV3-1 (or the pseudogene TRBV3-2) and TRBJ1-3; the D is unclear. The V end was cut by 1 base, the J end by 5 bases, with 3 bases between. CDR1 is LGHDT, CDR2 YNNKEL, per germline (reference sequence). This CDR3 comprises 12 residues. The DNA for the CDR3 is TGTGCCAGCAGCCAAGTGCGAAACACCATATATTTT. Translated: CASSQVRNTIYF.

As DNA, the CDR3 is TGTGCCAGCAGCCAAGAGGGGACCTTAAGACAGCCCCAGCATTTT. Its translation is CASSQEGTLRQPQHF. The chain carries TRBV4-2 and TRBJ1-5; TRBD1 is a possible D gene (5 bases). V lost 0 bases to trimming and J lost 7 bases, with 13 bases between them. Germline V gene lookup returns CDR1 LGHNA and CDR2 YNFKEQ. The CDR3 has 15 amino acids.

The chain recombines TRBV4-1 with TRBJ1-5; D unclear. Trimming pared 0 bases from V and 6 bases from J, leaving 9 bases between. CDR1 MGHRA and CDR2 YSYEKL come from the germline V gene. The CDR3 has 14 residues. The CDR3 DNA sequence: TGCGCCAGCAGCCAAGATTGGGGATTTCAGCCCCAGCATTTT. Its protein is CASSQDWGFQPQHF.

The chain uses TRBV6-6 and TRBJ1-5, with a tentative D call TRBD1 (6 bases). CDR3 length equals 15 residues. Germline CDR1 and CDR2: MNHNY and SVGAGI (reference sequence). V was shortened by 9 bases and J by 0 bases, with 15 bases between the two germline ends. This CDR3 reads CASRGQGISNQPQHF. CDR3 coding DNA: TGTGCCAGTCGGGGGCAGGGGATTAGCAATCAGCCCCAGCATTTT.

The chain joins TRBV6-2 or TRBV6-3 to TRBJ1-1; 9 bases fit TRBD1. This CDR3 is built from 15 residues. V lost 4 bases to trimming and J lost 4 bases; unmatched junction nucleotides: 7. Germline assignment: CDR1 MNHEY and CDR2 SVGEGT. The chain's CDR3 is CASSSRMDRGTEAFF. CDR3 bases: TGTGCCAGCAGTTCACGCATGGACAGGGGCACTGAAGCTTTCTTT.

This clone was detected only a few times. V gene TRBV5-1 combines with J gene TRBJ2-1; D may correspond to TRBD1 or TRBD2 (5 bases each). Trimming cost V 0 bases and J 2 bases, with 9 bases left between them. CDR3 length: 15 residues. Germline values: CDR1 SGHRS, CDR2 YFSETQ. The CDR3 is CASSLGDAAYNEQFF. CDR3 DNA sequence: TGCGCCAGCAGCTTGGGGGACGCCGCCTACAATGAGCAGTTCTTC. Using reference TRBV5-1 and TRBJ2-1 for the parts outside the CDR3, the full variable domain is KAGVTQTPRYLIKTRGQQVTLSCSPISGHRSVSWYQQTPGQGLQFLFEYFSETQRNKGNFPGRFSGRQFSNSRSEMNVSTLELGDSALYLCASSLGDAAYNEQFFGPGTRLTVL.